The T cell receptor beta chain under discussion was sequenced for a study of blood T cells in healthy people across ages. Notes on the study in general: In the absence of known donor CMV status, changes in expanded clonotypes were possibly confounded.

A second PCR, run for roughly 7 to 12 cycles, used a sample-barcoded 5' primer plus a J-beta primer mix. Carrying 12 random nucleotides, a template-switch adaptor labeled each individual cDNA molecule. TCRdb independently ran MiXCR on the 5' RACE reads; one entry per CDR3 protein. Of about 1.4 million distinct CDR3 sequences detected, approximately 59% appear once; the ten largest clones hold 6.5% to 8.5%. Concerning this clonotype: The antigen remains unidentified.

From germline, CDR1 is DFQATT and CDR2 SNEGSKA (reference sequence). The V end lost 2 bases, the J end lost 4 bases, and 12 bases lay between the germline ends. CDR3 length: 14 residues. Each donor was a healthy Caucasian individual from Russia, aged about 6 to 95. The study isolated at least 6 million PBMCs from each sample. This sequence originates from a man between 18 and 29 years old in good health. The chain uses TRBV20-1 and TRBJ2-1; TRBD2 might be the D (6 bases). Material for sequencing was blood. DNA for the CDR3: TGCAGTGCTAGATGGGACTTCAATTACAATGAGCAGTTCTTC. Residues: CSARWDFNYNEQFF.